This T cell receptor beta chain was recovered during a study of human T cells and chemical hapten exposure. Whole-study context: Patients, chiefly female, had alopecia areata, totalis or universalis.

This clonotype was counted a few times. Its antigen is unknown. V lost 6 bases, J lost 2 bases, and 11 bases lay in between. This CDR3 is built from 12 residues. Looked up from germline, CDR1 is DFQATT and CDR2 is SNEGSKA (reference sequence). Study-wide points: With DPC sensitization, TCRs exceeding 1 in 1000 frequency showed no change.

TCRdb reprocessed the RACE reads via MiXCR and lists one record per CDR3 protein. The sample has approximately 400,000 distinct CDR3 sequences; approximately 5.1% are singletons. Time point of the sample: pre-sensitization, week 0. Treatment noted: therapeutic diphenylcyclopropenone sensitization with weekly scalp DPC. In every case, blood was obtained before the patch test was applied. This receptor was identified in a woman in her 50s with alopecia areata. Some clones in this sample may be carry-over from other donors' samples. The chain is built from TRBV20-1 and TRBJ2-7; D uncertain. The sequences come from whole blood, collected in connection with sensitization to the hapten diphenylcyclopropenone (DPC). CDR3 nucleotide sequence: TGCAGTGCCCCTAGTGCCGCCTACGAGCAGTACTTC. It is translated as CSAPSAAYEQYF.